This TCR beta chain emerged from a study of neurological immune-mediated disorders. This clonotype was counted at least ten times. As yet, its antigen is unknown. TCRdb called the 5' RACE reads again in MiXCR, with one record for every CDR3 protein. In the table there are tens of thousands of distinct CDR3 sequences, more than 3% of which are singletons. Study results and limitations: Among expanded clones, no CDR3 amino acid sequences were shared across subjects, a pattern suggesting private repertoires in all groups.

Input material: CD4+ T cells from blood. This TCR was recovered from a woman between 40 and 50 years old with multiple sclerosis.

CDR3 sequence reads: CASSLVREGTEAFF. CDR3 sequence (DNA): TGCGCCAGCAGCTTGGTACGGGAGGGCACTGAAGCTTTCTTT. The rearrangement links TRBV5-1 to TRBJ1-1, with unresolved D. This CDR3 has 14 amino acids. Germline CDR1 SGHRS, CDR2 YFSETQ. V dropped 0 bases and J dropped 4 bases, with 10 bases sitting between them.